A single T cell receptor (beta chain) is shown here with its context. The antigen remains unidentified. The record originates from a study of cytomegalovirus exposure and HLA in healthy donors. Study-wide results and limits: Among TCR beta chains, those listed as cytomegalovirus-associated numbered about 150. The majority of TCR sequences were rare, yet some public TCRs appeared in many donors. Available immune exposure information covered CMV serostatus only.

PCR amplification relied on 60 Vbeta primers (plus 13 Jbeta primers). Sequencing was performed with immunoSEQ multiplex PCR; in TCRdb, only in-frame clones are kept and a portion is missing. The data show about 160,000 clones, roughly 72% seen once. CDR1 and CDR2 (germline): SGHTA, FQGTGA. Trimming stripped 5 bases from V and 0 bases from J, with 7 bases between. CDR3 length equals 14 residues. The chain combines TRBV7-3 with TRBJ2-2; D not certain. Sequenced material: PBMCs. The origin of this receptor is a man aged 35 to 55 in good health and CMV-seronegative. CDR3 loop: CASSRDSNTGELFF. Here the CDR3 DNA reads TGTGCCAGCAGCCGAGACTCGAACACCGGGGAGCTGTTTTTT.